The sequence of this TCR beta chain was determined in a study of regulatory T cells in long-lasting Graves disease. Germline assignment: CDR1 LGHDT and CDR2 YNNKEL (reference sequence). Trimming took off 5 bases at V and 2 bases at J, with 12 bases between the two ends. The CDR3 is 15 residues long. The table lists this clonotype with many counts. In building TCR beta libraries, iRepertoire HTBI primers were used together with Arm-PCR of CDR3 regions. TCRdb re-called the multiplex PCR reads through MiXCR, storing one row per CDR3 protein. The sample has about 350,000 distinct CDR3 sequences, roughly 17% seen once. Time point noted: newly diagnosed GD, antithyroid drugs for less than 3 months. Construction of the TCR library relied on RNA isolated from PBMCs. Blood from the periphery, 8 to 9.5 milliliters in all, was drawn into EDTA tubes. These data also formed part of another study, on T cells in Graves' hyperthyroidism and ophthalmopathy. Turning to that study: Recently diagnosed hyperthyroidism of less than 2 months' duration affected patients aged 18 to 65. Used for diagnoses were clinical symptoms, serum thyroxine and TRAb, thyroid ultrasound and orbital computed tomography.

The source of this sequence is a man aged 40-49 years with Graves disease. Sequenced material: peripheral blood mononuclear cells (PBMCs), taken at new diagnosis, from a patient treated with antithyroid drugs. The V gene is TRBV3-1, the J gene TRBJ2-2; TRBD2 might be the D (5 bases). In nucleotides, the CDR3 is TGTGCCAGCAGCATCGGGGTCGGAAACACCGGGGAGCTGTTTTTT. Its protein is CASSIGVGNTGELFF.